This T cell receptor beta chain emerged from a study of high-grade serous ovarian cancer treatment subgroups. Remarks on this clone: Its antigen is currently unknown.

CDR3 size: 15 residues. The germline CDR1 and CDR2 sequences are LNHNV and YYDKDF (reference sequence). V lost 4 bases to trimming and J lost 1 base; unmatched junction nucleotides: 4. Profiled with immunoSEQ multiplex PCR; TCRdb holds only in-frame clones, not every one. The data show more than 2,500 clones, with about 70% seen just once and 12% held by the top ten. Study findings and constraints: Same-patient tumor repertoires overlapped at about 0.1 to 0.8; different patients barely overlapped. Only CDR3 was analyzed; CDR1 and CDR2 were not.

Tumor tissue was taken before any definitive surgery or chemotherapy was given. This sequence joins TRBV15 and TRBJ1-1, with TRBD1 matching 9 bases. Sequencing input: tumor tissue. The clonotype was recovered from a human donor with high-grade serous ovarian cancer. Here the CDR3 reads CATSTRGQGNTEAFF. The CDR3 nucleotides read TGTGCCACCAGCACCCGGGGACAGGGGAACACTGAAGCTTTCTTT. The entire variable domain, with the rest obtained from reference TRBV15 and TRBJ1-1, is as follows: DAMVIQNPRYQVTQFGKPVTLSCSQTLNHNVMYWYQQKSSQAPKLLFHYYDKDFNNEADTPDNFQSRRPNTSFCFLDIRSPGLGDTAMYLCATSTRGQGNTEAFFGQGTRLTVV.